A selection of T cell receptor beta chains follows, all from one sample in a study of CD8+CD57+ T cells in acquired aplastic anemia. Each CDR3 protein gets one entry after TCRdb re-called the reads with MiXCR. The sample consists of around 430,000 distinct CDR3 sequences, about a third of them appearing once. The specimen was sorted CD4+, CD8+, or CD8+CD57+ T cells (not recorded which) from PBMCs. Receptors were obtained from a human donor with aplastic anemia. Each CDR3 is given with its conserved first and last residue. The D gene is left open where the match is weak. The size entry is marked missing in some rows and otherwise reads once, few, many or a size class.

J,size,V,D,DNA,CDR3
TRBJ1-3,few,TRBV19,NA,TGTGCCAGTAGTATAGATGGAGGGGGTTCTGCAAACACCATATATTTT,CASSIDGGGSANTIYF
TRBJ1-5,few,TRBV5-4,NA,TGTGCCAGCAGTACTGACAGGTCCGATCAGCCCCAGCATTTT,CASSTDRSDQPQHF
TRBJ2-3,NA,TRBV6-1,NA,TGTGCCAGCAGGTTAGAGGATACGCAGTATTTT,CASRLEDTQYF
TRBJ1-6,many,TRBV5-5,TRBD1,TGTGCCAGCAGCTTGGGACAGGGGCTATCCTCACCCCTCCACTTT,CASSLGQGLSSPLHF
TRBJ1-5,many,TRBV19,NA,TGTGCCAGTAGTATGTCGGACCTCAATCAGCCCCAGCATTTT,CASSMSDLNQPQHF
TRBJ1-5,many,TRBV5-8,NA,TGTGCCAGCAGCTCCTCCTTTGTCCAGCCCCAGCATTTT,CASSSSFVQPQHF
TRBJ1-6,many,TRBV5-1,NA,TGCGCCAGCAGCTTGGACGGGAGGACGGCTTCACCCCTCCACTTT,CASSLDGRTASPLHF
TRBJ1-4,NA,TRBV12-3/TRBV12-4,NA,TGTGCCACCGGGTGGGGGGGCGAAAAACTGTTTTTT,CATGWGGEKLFF
TRBJ2-2,NA,TRBV30,NA,TGTGCCTGGAGTCGTCGAGCGAACACCGGGGAGCTGTTTTTT,CAWSRRANTGELFF
TRBJ2-5,NA,TRBV9,NA,TGTGCCAGCAGCGTAGCCCCCGCAGGTCAGGAGACCCAGTACTTC,CASSVAPAGQETQYF
TRBJ1-2,many,TRBV2,TRBD1,TGCGCCAGCAGCGAAGCGACAGGGTACGATGGCTACACCTTC,CASSEATGYDGYTF
TRBJ2-7,many,TRBV9,TRBD2,TGTGCCAGCAGCGTAGCTCCAGCTAGCGGGAGTGCGTACGAGCAGTACTTC,CASSVAPASGSAYEQYF
TRBJ1-2,many,TRBV29-1,TRBD1,TGCAGCGTGGACGAAACGGGACAGGGGGGCAGAGGCTACACCTTC,CSVDETGQGGRGYTF
TRBJ1-2,NA,TRBV4-1,NA,TGCGCCAGCAGCCAAGATAACCCGGGGAGCTATGGCTACACCTTC,CASSQDNPGSYGYTF
TRBJ1-2,NA,TRBV6-1,TRBD1,TGTGCCAGCAGGGGACAGGGGAGTAGGTATGGCTACACCTTC,CASRGQGSRYGYTF
TRBJ1-2,many,TRBV10-2,NA,TGCGCCAGCCGCAGGGTTAATGGCTACACCTTC,CASRRVNGYTF
TRBJ1-2,few,TRBV5-1,NA,TGCGCCAGCAGCTTGGATGTGGTAGATGACTATGGCTACACCTTC,CASSLDVVDDYGYTF
TRBJ2-7,many,TRBV15,NA,TGTGCCACCAGCAAAGACACCCCGCGGTGGGGACACGAGCAGTACTTC,CATSKDTPRWGHEQYF
TRBJ2-1,few,TRBV7-9,TRBD2,TGTGCCAGCAGCTTAGGGGCGGGGGATGAGCAGTTCTTC,CASSLGAGDEQFF
TRBJ2-5,few,TRBV4-2,TRBD2,TGTGCCAGCAGCCAAGCCCAACTAGCGGGAACACAAGAGACCCAGTACTTC,CASSQAQLAGTQETQYF